This T cell receptor (beta chain) was retrieved from a study of cytomegalovirus exposure and HLA in healthy donors. The repertoire was sequenced with immunoSEQ multiplex PCR; TCRdb's copy has only in-frame clones and lacks some. This sample carries under 200,000 clones, around 96% of them seen once, and the ten largest clones take roughly 1%. From germline, CDR1 is GTSNPN and CDR2 SVGIG (reference sequence). V lost 2 bases, J lost 3 bases, and 6 bases stayed unmatched. CDR3 size: 17 residues. Study-level points and caveats: A few CMV-associated chains proved CMV antigen-specific in vitro. Clusters of TCRs from the first cohort tended to co-occur in the 120 or so validation repertoires (as a later analysis found).

On this clone: Its antigen remains unknown.

The sequencing sample was made of PBMCs. The TCR comes from a woman younger than 35 in good health and CMV-seronegative. J is TRBJ2-6 and V is TRBV30, with 11 nucleotides matching TRBD1. The CDR3 DNA sequence: TGTGCCTGGAGTCCGGACAGGGGGCGCGGTGGGGCCAACGTCCTGACTTTC. Its protein product is CAWSPDRGRGGANVLTF.